The rows below give T cell receptor beta chains drawn from one sample of a study of OX40 agonist ivuxolimab in advanced cancers. Measured with immunoSEQ multiplex PCR; TCRdb has only the in-frame clones, and not every one. The data show some 55,000 clones, around 85% seen once. Specimen: CD4+ or CD8+ T cells sorted from blood, collected in a trial of the OX40 agonist ivuxolimab. These receptors originate from an adult with an advanced solid tumor such as melanoma, head and neck, liver or kidney cancer. The CDR3 runs from the conserved cysteine through the conserved F or W. The D gene is left open where the match is weak. Not all rows give a size; the values are once, few, many and, for expanded clones, a class.

D gene	V gene	J gene	clone size	CDR3 protein	CDR3 DNA
TRBD2	TRBV5-1	TRBJ2-1	few	CASRGTSGRVNEQFF	TGCGCCAGCAGGGGGACTAGCGGGAGAGTAAATGAGCAGTTCTTC
TRBD1	TRBV5-1	TRBJ2-7	NA	CASSPRGQGLYEQYF	TGCGCCAGCAGCCCCCGGGGACAGGGCCTCTACGAGCAGTACTTC
NA	TRBV21-1	TRBJ1-4	NA	CASSKGGQGNEKLFF	TGTGCCAGCAGCAAAGGTGGCCAGGGTAATGAAAAACTGTTTTTT
NA	TRBV27	TRBJ1-5	NA	CASSPGLLSNQPQHF	TGTGCCAGCAGTCCGGGACTTCTAAGCAATCAGCCCCAGCATTTT
NA	TRBV5-1	TRBJ2-2	NA	CASSLALSGELFF	TGCGCCAGCAGCTTGGCCTTGTCCGGGGAGCTGTTTTTT
TRBD1	TRBV6-5	TRBJ1-1	NA	CASSTDRVRAFF	TGTGCCAGCAGTACGGACAGGGTGAGAGCTTTCTTT
NA	TRBV28	TRBJ1-1	NA	CASRINTEAFF	TGTGCCAGCAGAATTAACACTGAAGCTTTCTTT
NA	TRBV11-2	TRBJ1-1	NA	CASSLDLKVAEAFF	TGTGCCAGCAGCTTAGATCTTAAGGTGGCTGAAGCTTTCTTT
TRBD2	TRBV19	TRBJ2-3	NA	CASKGLAGARTDTQYF	TGTGCCTCGAAGGGACTAGCGGGAGCGAGAACAGATACGCAGTATTTT
NA	TRBV6-5	TRBJ2-1	NA	CASRATSPSYNEQFF	TGTGCCAGCAGGGCTACTAGCCCTTCCTACAATGAGCAGTTCTTC
TRBD1	TRBV4-2	TRBJ1-1	NA	CASSQDTGGTEAFF	TGTGCCAGCAGCCAAGATACAGGGGGCACTGAAGCTTTCTTT
TRBD2	TRBV6-6	TRBJ2-3	NA	CASRLEAGSTDTQYF	TGTGCCAGCAGGTTAGAAGCGGGGAGCACAGATACGCAGTATTTT
TRBD2	TRBV25-1	TRBJ2-7	NA	CASSESLGLADSSYEQYF	TGTGCCAGCAGTGAATCCCTCGGGCTAGCGGATAGCTCCTACGAGCAGTACTTC
NA	TRBV2	TRBJ2-1	few	CASSGGSSSYNEQFF	TGTGCCAGCAGTGGAGGGTCTAGCTCCTACAATGAGCAGTTCTTC
NA	TRBV5-1	TRBJ2-5	NA	CASSHPRGTDQETQYF	TGCGCCAGCAGCCACCCCCGGGGGACGGACCAAGAGACCCAGTACTTC
NA	TRBV5-1	TRBJ2-5	NA	CASSLAEVETQYF	TGCGCCAGCAGCTTGGCGGAGGTTGAGACCCAGTACTTC
TRBD2	TRBV7-2	TRBJ2-7	few	CASSLTSGREQYF	TGTGCCAGCAGCTTAACTAGCGGGAGAGAGCAGTACTTC
TRBD2	TRBV19	TRBJ2-3	NA	CASSKLAREHFSTDTQYF	TGTGCCAGTAGTAAACTAGCGCGAGAACATTTTAGCACAGATACGCAGTATTTT
NA	TRBV6-1	TRBJ1-3	NA	CASSERPLRSGNTIYF	TGTGCCAGCAGTGAACGGCCCCTTCGCTCTGGAAACACCATATATTTT
TRBD1	TRBV28	TRBJ1-5	NA	CASRLQGTYSNQPQHF	TGTGCCAGCAGATTACAGGGGACCTATAGCAATCAGCCCCAGCATTTT
NA	TRBV19	TRBJ2-7	NA	CASSPQNSALGEQYF	TGTGCCAGTAGTCCCCAGAACTCGGCACTGGGCGAGCAGTACTTC
NA	TRBV14	TRBJ1-6	NA	CASSQDGRNNSPLHF	TGTGCCAGCAGCCAAGATGGCCGGAATAATTCACCCCTCCACTTT
NA	TRBV19	TRBJ1-2	NA	CASSWGARSYGYTF	TGTGCCAGTAGCTGGGGGGCGCGGAGCTATGGCTACACCTTC
TRBD2	TRBV19	TRBJ2-5	NA	CASTKRGGQETQYF	TGTGCCAGTACCAAACGGGGGGGCCAGGAGACCCAGTACTTC
NA	TRBV19	TRBJ1-2	NA	CASTSSPTGGYGYTF	TGTGCCAGTACCTCCTCGCCGACCGGGGGCTATGGCTACACCTTC
TRBD2	TRBV18	TRBJ2-7	NA	CASSPSGLAGGSYEQYF	TGTGCCAGCTCACCATCCGGACTAGCGGGAGGTTCCTACGAGCAGTACTTC
NA	TRBV5-4	TRBJ2-1	NA	CATLGGPYNEQFF	TGTGCCACCTTAGGGGGTCCCTACAATGAGCAGTTCTTC
NA	TRBV27	TRBJ2-7	NA	CASSPRRESTYEQYF	TGTGCCAGCAGCCCCCGGCGGGAATCTACCTACGAGCAGTACTTC
TRBD1	TRBV27	TRBJ1-2	NA	CASSLSAPTGVYGYTF	TGTGCCAGCAGTTTATCGGCCCCCACAGGGGTCTATGGCTACACCTTC
NA	TRBV27	TRBJ2-6	NA	CASSPSGLFPGANVLTF	TGTGCCAGCAGTCCCTCGGGACTCTTCCCAGGGGCCAACGTCCTGACTTTC
NA	TRBV30	TRBJ1-4	NA	CAWRNYEKLFF	TGTGCCTGGAGGAATTATGAAAAACTGTTTTTT
NA	TRBV5-6	TRBJ2-7	NA	CASSLAIQGRAYEQYF	TGTGCCAGCAGCTTGGCCATCCAGGGGAGGGCCTACGAGCAGTACTTC
TRBD1	TRBV25-1	TRBJ1-4	few	CASGPLTGPEKLFF	TGTGCCAGCGGACCCCTGACAGGGCCAGAAAAACTGTTTTTT
TRBD2	TRBV28	TRBJ2-1	NA	CASSPSGGTSYNEQFF	TGTGCCAGCAGTCCATCCGGGGGGACCTCCTACAATGAGCAGTTCTTC
TRBD1	TRBV19	TRBJ1-1	few	CASSTTGGRNTEAFF	TGTGCCAGTAGTACGACAGGGGGAAGGAACACTGAAGCTTTCTTT
NA	TRBV2	TRBJ1-1	NA	CASSPIVAYEAFF	TGTGCCAGCAGTCCCATCGTAGCCTATGAAGCTTTCTTT
NA	TRBV11-3	TRBJ2-2	NA	CASSSRQARTGELFF	TGTGCCAGCAGCTCCCGACAAGCTCGCACCGGGGAGCTGTTTTTT
NA	TRBV29-1	TRBJ1-1	NA	CSVVVQAGTEAFF	TGCAGCGTTGTTGTACAGGCGGGCACTGAAGCTTTCTTT
NA	TRBV5-1	TRBJ1-2	NA	CASSLVQGKGYGYTF	TGCGCCAGCAGCTTGGTTCAGGGGAAGGGCTATGGCTACACCTTC
NA	TRBV28	TRBJ2-4	NA	CASSREAWVNIQYF	TGTGCCAGCAGTCGGGAAGCGTGGGTAAACATTCAGTACTTC
NA	TRBV5-4	TRBJ2-2	NA	CASSPVATTGELFF	TGTGCCAGCAGCCCCGTCGCCACCACCGGGGAGCTGTTTTTT
NA	TRBV30	TRBJ1-2	NA	CAWSVGYGYTF	TGTGCCTGGAGTGTGGGGTATGGCTACACCTTC
NA	TRBV11-2	TRBJ1-3	NA	CASSLELRNTIYF	TGTGCCAGCAGCTTAGAACTTAGAAACACCATATATTTT
TRBD1	TRBV7-9	TRBJ1-6	NA	CASSLGTGRNSPLHF	TGTGCCAGCAGCTTGGGGACAGGACGTAATTCACCCCTCCACTTT
NA	TRBV21-1	TRBJ2-7	NA	CASSKAPGHTVYEQYF	TGTGCCAGCAGCAAAGCCCCGGGACACACCGTTTACGAGCAGTACTTC
NA	TRBV7-9	TRBJ2-3	NA	CASTPSGGGTDTQYF	TGTGCCAGCACCCCGTCCGGGGGCGGGACAGATACGCAGTATTTT
NA	TRBV28	TRBJ2-1	NA	CASSLGRSSYNEQFF	TGTGCCAGCAGTTTAGGGCGGAGCTCCTACAATGAGCAGTTCTTC
NA	TRBV6-1	TRBJ2-7	NA	CASSEGDRSYEQYF	TGTGCCAGCAGTGAGGGAGACAGGTCATACGAGCAGTACTTC